The 6 T cell receptor beta chains below were found in one sample sequenced in a study of T cell responses to AZD1222 COVID-19 vaccine. Using immunoSEQ multiplex PCR, the repertoire was profiled, and TCRdb retains in-frame clones only, with some absent. The data contain about 70,000 clones, more than 70% of them singletons. This specimen was peripheral blood, taken 28 days after the second dose of the MenACWY control vaccine. The source of these receptors is an adult who received the MenACWY meningococcal vaccine as a control.

The chain is built from TRBV5-6 and TRBJ2-5, with D hard to call. The length of the CDR3 is 14 residues. V lost 1 base to trimming and J lost 3 bases, with 10 bases between them. CDR1 SGHDT and CDR2 YYEEEE come from the germline V gene. CDR3 in DNA: TGTGCCAGCAGCTTGTGGGCGGCCGAAGAGACCCAGTACTTC. Its translation is CASSLWAAEETQYF.

This chain uses TRBV7-6 with TRBJ2-7; no firm D call. The CDR3 runs to 12 residues. Trimming left V 4 bases short and J 4 bases short, with 8 bases between. Germline loops: CDR1 SGHVS, CDR2 FNYEAQ. This CDR3 is CASSSMGYEQYF. In DNA form, the CDR3 reads TGTGCCAGCAGCTCAATGGGGTACGAGCAGTACTTC.

This chain joins TRBV7-2 and TRBJ1-1, with D unresolved. Trimming removed 2 bases at V and 2 bases at J, with 6 bases between. The CDR3 consists of 13 residues. Germline CDR1 and CDR2: SGHTA and FQGNSA. The CDR3 region is CASSLSQNTEAFF. The CDR3 DNA is TGTGCCAGCAGCTTAAGTCAAAACACTGAAGCTTTCTTT.

The chain has TRBV5-5 and TRBJ1-6, with D uncertain. CDR3 length equals 17 residues. Germline V gene data show CDR1 as SGHKS and CDR2 as YYEKEE (reference sequence). Between the trimmed V and J ends, which lost 2 bases and 0 bases, there was a span of 12 bases. The CDR3 spells CASSFGRPSSYNSPLHF. Written as DNA, the CDR3 is TGTGCCAGCAGCTTTGGACGGCCGAGCTCCTATAATTCACCCCTCCACTTT.

The chain links TRBV19 to TRBJ1-1; D is uncertain. The V end lost 3 bases, the J end lost 0 bases, and 8 bases lay between the germline ends. Germline loops: CDR1 LNHDA, CDR2 SQIVND (reference sequence). CDR3 size: 14 residues. The CDR3 coding sequence is TGTGCCAGTAGTATCTCTGGACTGAACACTGAAGCTTTCTTT. Translating it yields CASSISGLNTEAFF.

The genes are TRBV5-4 and TRBJ1-2; D is unresolved. The V end lost 0 bases, the J end lost 6 bases, and 12 bases lay between the germline ends. The CDR3 loop spans 14 amino acids. Germline loops: CDR1 SGHNT, CDR2 YYREEE (reference sequence). The CDR3 spells CASSLGGSVDGYTF. CDR3 bases: TGTGCCAGCAGCTTGGGAGGGTCCGTCGATGGCTACACCTTC.